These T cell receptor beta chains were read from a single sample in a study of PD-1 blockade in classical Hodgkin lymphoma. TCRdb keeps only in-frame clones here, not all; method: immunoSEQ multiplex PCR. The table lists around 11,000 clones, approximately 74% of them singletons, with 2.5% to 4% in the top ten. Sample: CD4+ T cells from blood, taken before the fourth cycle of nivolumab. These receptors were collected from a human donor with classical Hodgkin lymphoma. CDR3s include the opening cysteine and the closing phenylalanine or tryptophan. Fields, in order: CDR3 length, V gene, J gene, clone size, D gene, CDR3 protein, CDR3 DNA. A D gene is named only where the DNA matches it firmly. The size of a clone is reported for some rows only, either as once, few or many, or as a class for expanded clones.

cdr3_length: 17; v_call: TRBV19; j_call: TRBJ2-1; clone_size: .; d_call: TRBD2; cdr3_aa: CASSIVRGLAGYNEQFF; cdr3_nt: TGTGCCAGTAGTATAGTCCGAGGACTAGCGGGTTACAATGAGCAGTTCTTC
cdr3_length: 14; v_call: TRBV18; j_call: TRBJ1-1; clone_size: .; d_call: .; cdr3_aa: CASSPQGVNTEAFF; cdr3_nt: TGTGCCAGCTCACCTCAGGGAGTGAACACTGAAGCTTTCTTT
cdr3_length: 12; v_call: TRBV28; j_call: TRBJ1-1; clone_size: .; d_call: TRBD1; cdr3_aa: CASSFQTGRAFF; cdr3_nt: TGTGCCAGCAGTTTTCAGACAGGGAGAGCTTTCTTT
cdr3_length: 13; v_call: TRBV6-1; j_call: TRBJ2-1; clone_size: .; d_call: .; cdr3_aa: CASLRSSYNEQFF; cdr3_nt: TGTGCCAGCCTGCGTAGCTCCTACAATGAGCAGTTCTTC
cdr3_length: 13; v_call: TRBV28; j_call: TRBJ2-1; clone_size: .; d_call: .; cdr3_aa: CASSFVMGNEQFF; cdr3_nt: TGTGCCAGCAGTTTCGTTATGGGTAATGAGCAGTTCTTC
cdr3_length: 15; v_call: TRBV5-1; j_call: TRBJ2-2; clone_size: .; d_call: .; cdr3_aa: CASSFRERRTGELFF; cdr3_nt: TGCGCCAGCAGCTTCAGGGAAAGACGGACCGGGGAGCTGTTTTTT
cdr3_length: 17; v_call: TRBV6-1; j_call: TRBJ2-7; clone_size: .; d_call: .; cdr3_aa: CASSEKWEGAMSYEQYF; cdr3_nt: TGTGCCAGCAGTGAAAAGTGGGAGGGGGCCATGTCTTACGAGCAGTACTTC
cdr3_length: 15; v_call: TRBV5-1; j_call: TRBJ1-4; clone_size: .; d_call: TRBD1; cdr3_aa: CASSLGQGGSEKLFF; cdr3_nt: TGCGCCAGCAGCTTGGGGCAGGGGGGAAGTGAAAAACTGTTTTTT
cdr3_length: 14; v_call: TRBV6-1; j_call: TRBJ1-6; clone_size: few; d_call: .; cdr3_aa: CASTGRSYNSPLHF; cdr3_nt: TGTGCCAGCACGGGTCGCTCCTATAATTCACCCCTCCACTTT
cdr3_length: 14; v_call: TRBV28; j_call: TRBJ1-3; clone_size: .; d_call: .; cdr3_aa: CASSPEWSGNTIYF; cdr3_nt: TGTGCCAGCAGTCCGGAGTGGTCTGGAAACACCATATATTTT
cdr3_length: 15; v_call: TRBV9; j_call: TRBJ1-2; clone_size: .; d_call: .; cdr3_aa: CASSPPAGRIGGYTF; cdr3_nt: TGTGCCAGCAGCCCACCGGCCGGGCGGATAGGTGGCTACACCTTC
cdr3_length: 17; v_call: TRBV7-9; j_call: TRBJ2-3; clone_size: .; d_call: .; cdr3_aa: CASSLGSSSGSTDTQYF; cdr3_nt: TGTGCCAGCAGCTTAGGGAGTAGTAGCGGTAGCACAGATACGCAGTATTTT
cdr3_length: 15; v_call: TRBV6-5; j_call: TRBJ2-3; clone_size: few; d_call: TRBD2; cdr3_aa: CASSSGLAPADTQYF; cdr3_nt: TGTGCCAGCAGTTCAGGACTAGCGCCGGCAGATACGCAGTATTTT
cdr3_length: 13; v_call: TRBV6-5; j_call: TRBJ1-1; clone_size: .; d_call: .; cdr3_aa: CASSYRGGTEAFF; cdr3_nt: TGTGCCAGCAGTTACAGAGGAGGCACTGAAGCTTTCTTT
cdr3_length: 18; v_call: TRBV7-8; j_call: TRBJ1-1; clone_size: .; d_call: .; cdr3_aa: CASSLRGRGPIMNTEAFF; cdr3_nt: TGTGCCAGCAGCCTTAGGGGCAGGGGCCCAATTATGAACACTGAAGCTTTCTTT
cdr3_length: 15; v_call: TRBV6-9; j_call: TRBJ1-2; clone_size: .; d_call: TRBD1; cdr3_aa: CASSSGTGGTYGYTF; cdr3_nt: TGTGCCAGCAGTTCCGGGACAGGGGGAACCTATGGCTACACCTTC
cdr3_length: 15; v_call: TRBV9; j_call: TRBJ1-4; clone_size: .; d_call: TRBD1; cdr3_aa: CASSSRDRGNEKLFF; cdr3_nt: TGTGCCAGCAGCTCCCGGGACAGGGGAAATGAAAAACTGTTTTTT
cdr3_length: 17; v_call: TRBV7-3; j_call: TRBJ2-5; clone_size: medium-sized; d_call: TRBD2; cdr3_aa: CASSLYGTSGSGGTQYF; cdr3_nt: TGTGCCAGCAGCCTCTACGGGACTAGCGGGAGCGGCGGGACCCAGTACTTC
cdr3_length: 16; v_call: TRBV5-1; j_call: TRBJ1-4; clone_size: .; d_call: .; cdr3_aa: CASSLAPPGANEKLFF; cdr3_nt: TGCGCCAGCAGCTTGGCCCCGCCGGGGGCGAATGAAAAACTGTTTTTT
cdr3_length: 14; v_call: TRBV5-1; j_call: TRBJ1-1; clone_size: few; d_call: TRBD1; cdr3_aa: CASSPGTGNTEAFF; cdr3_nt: TGCGCCAGCAGCCCTGGGACAGGGAACACTGAAGCTTTCTTT
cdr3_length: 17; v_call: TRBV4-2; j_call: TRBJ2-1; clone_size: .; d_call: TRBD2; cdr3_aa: CASSPQTSGSSYNEQFF; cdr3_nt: TGTGCCAGCAGCCCGCAGACTAGCGGAAGCTCCTACAATGAGCAGTTCTTC
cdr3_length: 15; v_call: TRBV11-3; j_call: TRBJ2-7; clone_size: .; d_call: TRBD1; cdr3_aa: CASSLDGTGGREQYF; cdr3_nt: TGTGCCAGCAGCTTAGATGGGACAGGGGGCCGCGAGCAGTACTTC
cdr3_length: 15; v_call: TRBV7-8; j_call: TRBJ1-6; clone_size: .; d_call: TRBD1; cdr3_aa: CASSLGQGRNSPLHF; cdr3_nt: TGTGCCAGCAGCTTAGGACAGGGACGTAATTCACCCCTCCACTTT
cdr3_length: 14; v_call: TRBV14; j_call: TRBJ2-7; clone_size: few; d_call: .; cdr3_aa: CASSPPMRRDEQYF; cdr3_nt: TGTGCCAGCAGCCCACCTATGAGACGAGACGAGCAGTACTTC
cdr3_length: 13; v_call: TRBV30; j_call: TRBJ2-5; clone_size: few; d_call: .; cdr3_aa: CAWSLYRVETQYF; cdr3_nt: TGTGCCTGGAGCCTGTACAGGGTGGAGACCCAGTACTTC
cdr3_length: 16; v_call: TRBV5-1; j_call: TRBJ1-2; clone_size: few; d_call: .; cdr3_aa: CASSAEAGALSGGYTF; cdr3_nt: TGCGCCAGCAGCGCAGAGGCAGGGGCCCTTTCCGGTGGCTACACCTTC
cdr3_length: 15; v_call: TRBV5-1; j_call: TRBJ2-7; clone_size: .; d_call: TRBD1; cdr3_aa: CASSLGRGLTYEQYF; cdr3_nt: TGCGCCAGCAGCTTGGGCAGGGGGCTGACCTACGAGCAGTACTTC
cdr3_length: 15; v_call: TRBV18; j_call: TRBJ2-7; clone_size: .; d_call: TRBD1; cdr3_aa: CASSPFRDRPYEQYF; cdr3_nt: TGTGCCAGCTCACCCTTCCGGGACAGACCCTACGAGCAGTACTTC
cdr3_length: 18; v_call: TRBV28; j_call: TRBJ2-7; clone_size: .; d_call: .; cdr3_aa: CASSFGRVSEPGDDEQYF; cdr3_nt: TGTGCCAGCAGTTTTGGGAGAGTTTCGGAACCAGGGGACGACGAGCAGTACTTC
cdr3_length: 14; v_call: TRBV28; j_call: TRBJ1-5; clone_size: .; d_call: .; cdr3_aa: CASSLTGGNQPQHF; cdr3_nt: TGTGCCAGCAGCCTCACAGGAGGCAATCAGCCCCAGCATTTT
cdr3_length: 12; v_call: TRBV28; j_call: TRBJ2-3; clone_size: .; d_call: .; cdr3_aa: CASSRTTDTQYF; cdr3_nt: TGTGCCAGCAGTCGGACCACAGATACGCAGTATTTT
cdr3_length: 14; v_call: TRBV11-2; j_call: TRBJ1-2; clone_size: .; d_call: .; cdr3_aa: CASSTTSGIGGYTF; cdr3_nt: TGTGCCAGCAGCACAACCTCGGGTATCGGTGGCTACACCTTC
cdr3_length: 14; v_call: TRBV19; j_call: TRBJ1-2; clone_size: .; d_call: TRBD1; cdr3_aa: CASSADRAGYGYTF; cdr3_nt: TGTGCCAGTAGTGCGGACAGGGCGGGCTATGGCTACACCTTC
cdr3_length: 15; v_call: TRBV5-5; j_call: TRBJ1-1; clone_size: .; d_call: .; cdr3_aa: CASSYIRSYLSEAFF; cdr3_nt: TGTGCCAGCAGCTATATCAGGAGCTACCTCTCTGAAGCTTTCTTT
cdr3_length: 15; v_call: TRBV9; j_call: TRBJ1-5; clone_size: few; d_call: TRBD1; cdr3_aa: CASSAGTAPNQPQHF; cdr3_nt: TGTGCCAGCAGCGCCGGGACAGCTCCCAATCAGCCCCAGCATTTT
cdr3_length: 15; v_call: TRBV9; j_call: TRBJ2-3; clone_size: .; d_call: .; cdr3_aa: CASSVQVGEADTQYF; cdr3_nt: TGTGCCAGCAGCGTGCAAGTGGGAGAGGCAGATACGCAGTATTTT
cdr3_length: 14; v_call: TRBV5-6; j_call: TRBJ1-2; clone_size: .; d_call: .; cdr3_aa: CASSLSGSNYGYTF; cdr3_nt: TGTGCCAGCAGCTTGTCCGGGTCTAACTATGGCTACACCTTC
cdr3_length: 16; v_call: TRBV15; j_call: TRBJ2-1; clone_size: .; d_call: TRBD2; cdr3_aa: CATSRLAGVVYNEQFF; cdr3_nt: TGTGCCACCAGCAGACTAGCGGGAGTGGTGTACAATGAGCAGTTCTTC
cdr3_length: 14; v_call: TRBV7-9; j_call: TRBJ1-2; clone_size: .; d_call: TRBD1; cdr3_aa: CASSLADRAYGYTF; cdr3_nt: TGTGCCAGCAGCTTAGCCGACAGGGCCTATGGCTACACCTTC
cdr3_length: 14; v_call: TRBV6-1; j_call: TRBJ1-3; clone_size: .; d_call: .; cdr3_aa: CASSEPTSGNTIYF; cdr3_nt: TGTGCCAGCAGTGAACCGACCTCTGGAAACACCATATATTTT
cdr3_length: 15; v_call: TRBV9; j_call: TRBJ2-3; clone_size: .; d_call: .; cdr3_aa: CASSPSGISTDTQYF; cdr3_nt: TGTGCCAGCAGCCCCTCCGGGATTAGCACAGATACGCAGTATTTT